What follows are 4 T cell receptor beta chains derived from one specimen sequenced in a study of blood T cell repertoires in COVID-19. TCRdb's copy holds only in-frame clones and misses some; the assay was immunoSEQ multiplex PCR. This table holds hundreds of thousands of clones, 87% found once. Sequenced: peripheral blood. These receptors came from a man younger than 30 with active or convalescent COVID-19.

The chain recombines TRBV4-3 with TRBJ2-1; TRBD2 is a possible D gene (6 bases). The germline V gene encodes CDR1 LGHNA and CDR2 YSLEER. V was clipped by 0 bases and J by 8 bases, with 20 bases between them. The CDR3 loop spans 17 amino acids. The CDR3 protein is CASSQDLARYFSYEQFF. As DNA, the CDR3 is TGCGCCAGCAGCCAAGATCTAGCGCGCTATTTTAGCTATGAGCAGTTCTTC.

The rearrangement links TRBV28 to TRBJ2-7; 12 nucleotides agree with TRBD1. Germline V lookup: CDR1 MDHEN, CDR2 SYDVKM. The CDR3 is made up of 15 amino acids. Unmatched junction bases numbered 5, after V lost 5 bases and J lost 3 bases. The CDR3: CASSKGDRGRYEQYF. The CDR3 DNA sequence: TGTGCCAGCAGTAAGGGGGACAGGGGGCGCTACGAGCAGTACTTC. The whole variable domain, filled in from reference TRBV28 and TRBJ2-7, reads DVKVTQSSRYLVKRTGEKVFLECVQDMDHENMFWYRQDPGLGLRLIYFSYDVKMKEKGDIPEGYSVSREKKERFSLILESASTNQTSMYLCASSKGDRGRYEQYFGPGTRLTVT.

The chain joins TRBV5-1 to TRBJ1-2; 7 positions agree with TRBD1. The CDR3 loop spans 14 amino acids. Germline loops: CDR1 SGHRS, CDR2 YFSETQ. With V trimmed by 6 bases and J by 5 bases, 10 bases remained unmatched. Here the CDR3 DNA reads TGCGCCAGCAATCACGAACCGGGACAGTATGGCTACACCTTC. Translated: CASNHEPGQYGYTF.

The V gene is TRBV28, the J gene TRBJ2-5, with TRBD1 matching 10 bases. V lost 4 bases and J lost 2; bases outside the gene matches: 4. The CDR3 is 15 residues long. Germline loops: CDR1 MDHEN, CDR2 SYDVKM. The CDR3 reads CASSSLGQGQETQYF. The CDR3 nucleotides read TGTGCCAGCAGTTCCCTGGGACAGGGGCAAGAGACCCAGTACTTC. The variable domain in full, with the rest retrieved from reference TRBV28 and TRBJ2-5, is DVKVTQSSRYLVKRTGEKVFLECVQDMDHENMFWYRQDPGLGLRLIYFSYDVKMKEKGDIPEGYSVSREKKERFSLILESASTNQTSMYLCASSSLGQGQETQYFGPGTRLLVL.